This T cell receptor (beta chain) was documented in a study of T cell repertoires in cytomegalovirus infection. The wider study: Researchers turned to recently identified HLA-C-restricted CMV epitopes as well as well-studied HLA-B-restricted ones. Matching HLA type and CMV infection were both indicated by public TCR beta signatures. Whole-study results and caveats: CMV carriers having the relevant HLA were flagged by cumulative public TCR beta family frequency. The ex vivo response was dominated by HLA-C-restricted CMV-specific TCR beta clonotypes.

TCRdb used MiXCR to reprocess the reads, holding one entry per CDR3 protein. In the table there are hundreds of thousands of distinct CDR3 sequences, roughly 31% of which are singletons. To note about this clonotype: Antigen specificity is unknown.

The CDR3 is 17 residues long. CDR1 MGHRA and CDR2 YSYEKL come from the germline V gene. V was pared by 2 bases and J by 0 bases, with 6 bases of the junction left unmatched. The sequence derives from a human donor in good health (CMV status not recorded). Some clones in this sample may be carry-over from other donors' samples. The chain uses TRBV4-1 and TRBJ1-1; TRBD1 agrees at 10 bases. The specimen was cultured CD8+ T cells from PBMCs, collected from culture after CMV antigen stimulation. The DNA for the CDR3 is TGCGCCAGCAGCCAAAGGGGGACAGGGGTAATGAACACTGAAGCTTTCTTT. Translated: CASSQRGTGVMNTEAFF.